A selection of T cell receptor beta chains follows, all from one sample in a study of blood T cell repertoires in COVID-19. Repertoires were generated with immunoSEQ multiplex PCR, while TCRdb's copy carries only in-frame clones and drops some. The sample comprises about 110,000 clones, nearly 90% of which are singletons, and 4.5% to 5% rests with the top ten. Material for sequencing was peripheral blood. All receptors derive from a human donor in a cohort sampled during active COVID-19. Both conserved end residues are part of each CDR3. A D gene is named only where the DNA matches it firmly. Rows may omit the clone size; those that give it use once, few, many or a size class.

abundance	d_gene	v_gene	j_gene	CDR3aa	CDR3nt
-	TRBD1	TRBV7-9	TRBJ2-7	CASSLDQGQAYEQYF	TGTGCCAGCAGCTTAGACCAGGGACAGGCCTACGAGCAGTACTTC
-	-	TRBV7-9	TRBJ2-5	CASSREETQYF	TGTGCCAGCAGCCGAGAAGAGACCCAGTACTTC
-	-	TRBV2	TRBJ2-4	CASSPRGLLLAKNIQYF	TGTGCCAGCAGTCCCCGAGGACTTTTACTAGCCAAAAACATTCAGTACTTC
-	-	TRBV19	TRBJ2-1	CASSSWTDYNEQFF	TGTGCCAGTAGTAGTTGGACAGACTACAATGAGCAGTTCTTC
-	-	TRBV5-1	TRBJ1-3	CASSPRSPGQSGNTIYF	TGCGCCAGCAGCCCCAGGAGTCCTGGACAGTCTGGAAACACCATATATTTT
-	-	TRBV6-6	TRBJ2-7	CASSYLTSEQYF	TGTGCCAGCAGTTACTTGACTAGCGAGCAGTACTTC
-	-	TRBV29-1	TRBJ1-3	CSVDTGSSGNTIYF	TGCAGCGTTGATACAGGGAGCTCTGGAAACACCATATATTTT
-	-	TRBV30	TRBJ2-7	CAWNQGHYYEQYF	TGTGCCTGGAACCAGGGCCACTACTACGAGCAGTACTTC
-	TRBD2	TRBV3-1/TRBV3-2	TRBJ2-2	CASSQVPGGGGELFF	TGTGCCAGCAGCCAAGTTCCGGGAGGGGGCGGGGAGCTGTTTTTT
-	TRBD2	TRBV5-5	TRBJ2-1	CASSSAGTSGGAKYNEQFF	TGTGCCAGCAGCTCAGCCGGGACTAGCGGGGGGGCCAAATACAATGAGCAGTTCTTC
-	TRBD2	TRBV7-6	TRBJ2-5	CASSPDRAGVFQGTQYF	TGTGCCAGCAGCCCAGACCGAGCGGGAGTGTTCCAAGGGACCCAGTACTTC
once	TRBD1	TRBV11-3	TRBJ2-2	CASSSGQGDTGELFF	TGTGCCAGCAGTTCGGGACAGGGCGACACCGGGGAGCTGTTTTTT